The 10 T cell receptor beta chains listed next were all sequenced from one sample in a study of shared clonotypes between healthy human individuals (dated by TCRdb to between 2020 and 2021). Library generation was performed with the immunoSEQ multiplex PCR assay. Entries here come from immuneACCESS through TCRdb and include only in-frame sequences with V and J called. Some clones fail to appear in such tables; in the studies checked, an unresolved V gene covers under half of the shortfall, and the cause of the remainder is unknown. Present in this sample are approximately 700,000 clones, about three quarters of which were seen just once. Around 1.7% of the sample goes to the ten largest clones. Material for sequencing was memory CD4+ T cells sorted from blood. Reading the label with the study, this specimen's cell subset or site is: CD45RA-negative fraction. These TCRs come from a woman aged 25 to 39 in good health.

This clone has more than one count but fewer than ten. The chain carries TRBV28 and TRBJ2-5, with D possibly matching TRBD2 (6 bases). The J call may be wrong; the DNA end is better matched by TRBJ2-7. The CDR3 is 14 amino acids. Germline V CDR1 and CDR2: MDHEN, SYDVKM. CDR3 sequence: CASGGAGWAYEQYF. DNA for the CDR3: TGTGCCAGCGGCGGAGCGGGCTGGGCCTACGAGCAGTACTTC.

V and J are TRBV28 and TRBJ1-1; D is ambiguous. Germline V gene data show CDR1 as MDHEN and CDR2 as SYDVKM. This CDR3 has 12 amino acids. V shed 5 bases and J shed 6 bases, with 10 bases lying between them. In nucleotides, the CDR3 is TGTGCCAGCAGTACCCAGGTACCTGAAGCTTTCTTT. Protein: CASSTQVPEAFF.

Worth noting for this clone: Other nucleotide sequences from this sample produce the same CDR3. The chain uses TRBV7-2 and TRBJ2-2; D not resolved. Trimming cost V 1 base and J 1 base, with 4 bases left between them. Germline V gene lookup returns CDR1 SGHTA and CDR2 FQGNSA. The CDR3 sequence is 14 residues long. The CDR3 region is CASSLGRNTGELFF. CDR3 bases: TGTGCCAGCAGCTTAGGGCGGAACACCGGGGAGCTGTTTTTT.

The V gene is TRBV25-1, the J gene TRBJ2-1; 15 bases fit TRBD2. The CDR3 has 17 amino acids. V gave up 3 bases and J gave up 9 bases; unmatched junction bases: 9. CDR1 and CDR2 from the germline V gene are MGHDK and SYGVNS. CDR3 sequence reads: CASSDGTSGRQGSEQFF. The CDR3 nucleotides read TGTGCCAGCAGTGACGGGACTAGCGGGAGGCAGGGCAGTGAGCAGTTCTTC.

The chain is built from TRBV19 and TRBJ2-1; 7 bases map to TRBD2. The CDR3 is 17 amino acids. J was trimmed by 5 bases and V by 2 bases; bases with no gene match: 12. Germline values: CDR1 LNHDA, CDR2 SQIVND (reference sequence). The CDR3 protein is CASSILVAAGEDNEQFF. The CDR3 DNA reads TGTGCCAGTAGTATACTCGTAGCGGCGGGAGAAGACAATGAGCAGTTCTTC.

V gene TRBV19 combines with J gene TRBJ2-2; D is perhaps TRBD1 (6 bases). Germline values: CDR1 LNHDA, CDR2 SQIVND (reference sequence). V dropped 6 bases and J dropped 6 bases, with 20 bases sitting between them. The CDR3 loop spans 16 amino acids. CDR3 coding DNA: TGTGCCAGTAGCGCTGAGGCAGGGGATGTGGCCGGGGAGCTGTTTTTT. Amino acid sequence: CASSAEAGDVAGELFF.

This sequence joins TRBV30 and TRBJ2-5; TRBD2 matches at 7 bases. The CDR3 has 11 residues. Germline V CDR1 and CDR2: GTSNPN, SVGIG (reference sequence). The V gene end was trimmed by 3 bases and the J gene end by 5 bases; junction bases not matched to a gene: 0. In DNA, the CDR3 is TGTGCCTGGAGGACTAGCGAGACCCAGTACTTC. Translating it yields CAWRTSETQYF.

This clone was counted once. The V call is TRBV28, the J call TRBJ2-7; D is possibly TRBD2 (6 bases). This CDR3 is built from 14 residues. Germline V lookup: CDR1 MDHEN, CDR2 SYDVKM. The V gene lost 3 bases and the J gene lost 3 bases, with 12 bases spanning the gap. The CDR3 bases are TGTGCCAGCAGTTTTGGGGGTAGCGGCTACGAGCAGTACTTC. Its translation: CASSFGGSGYEQYF.

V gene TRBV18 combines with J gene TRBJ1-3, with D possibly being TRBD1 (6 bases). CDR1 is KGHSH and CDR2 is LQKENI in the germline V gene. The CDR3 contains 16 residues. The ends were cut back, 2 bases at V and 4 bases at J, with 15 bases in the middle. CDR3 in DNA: TGTGCCAGCTCACCAGCATCGGGGGCTCCCGGAAACACCATATATTTT. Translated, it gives CASSPASGAPGNTIYF.

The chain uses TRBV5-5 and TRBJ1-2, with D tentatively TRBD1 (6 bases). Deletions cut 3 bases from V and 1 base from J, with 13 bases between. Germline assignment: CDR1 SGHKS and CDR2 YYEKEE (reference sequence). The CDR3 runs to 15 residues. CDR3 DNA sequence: TGTGCCAGCAGCTCCCCAGGGGTATATAACTATGGCTACACCTTC. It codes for CASSSPGVYNYGYTF.